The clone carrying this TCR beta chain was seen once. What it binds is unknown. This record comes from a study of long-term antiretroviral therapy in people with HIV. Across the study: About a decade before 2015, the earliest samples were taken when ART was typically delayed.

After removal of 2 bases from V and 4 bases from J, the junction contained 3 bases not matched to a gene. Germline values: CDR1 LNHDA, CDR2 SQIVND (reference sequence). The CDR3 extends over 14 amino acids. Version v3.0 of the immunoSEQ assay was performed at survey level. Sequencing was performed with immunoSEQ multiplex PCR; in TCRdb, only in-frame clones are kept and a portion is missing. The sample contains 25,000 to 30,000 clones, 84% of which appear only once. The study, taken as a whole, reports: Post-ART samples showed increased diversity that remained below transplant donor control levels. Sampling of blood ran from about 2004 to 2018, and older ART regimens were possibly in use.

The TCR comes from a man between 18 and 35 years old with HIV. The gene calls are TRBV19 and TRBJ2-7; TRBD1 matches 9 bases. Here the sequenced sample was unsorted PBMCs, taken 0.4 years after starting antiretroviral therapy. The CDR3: CASSILQGAYEQYF. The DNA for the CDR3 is TGTGCCAGTAGTATACTACAGGGGGCATACGAGCAGTACTTC.